The T cell receptor (beta chain) described here comes from a study of blood T cell repertoires in COVID-19. Across the study: From the United States, Italy and Spain came samples of acute and convalescent COVID-19. Nucleic acid was either cDNA or gDNA, and it came from T cells, B-cell-depleted T cells, or PBMCs.

The CDR3 extends over 14 amino acids. Per germline, CDR1 SEHNR and CDR2 FQNEAQ (reference sequence). Trimming removed 4 bases at V and 1 base at J, with 8 bases between. The protocol was immunoSEQ multiplex PCR, while the TCRdb copy is restricted to in-frame clones and leaves out a portion. Among 180,000 or so clones listed, 81% were seen once. This clone was observed a single time. Seattle patients were enrolled while actively infected and followed longitudinally. This sequence originates from a woman of 80 years or more with COVID-19, enrolled during active disease. Sequencing used peripheral blood. The J gene is TRBJ2-4, the V gene TRBV7-9, with D possibly TRBD2 on 6 matching bases. CDR3 nucleotide sequence: TGTGCCAGCAGCTCCGCGGGGGCCAAAAACATTCAGTACTTC. Translation: CASSSAGAKNIQYF.